The next 26 T cell receptor beta chains were all read from a single sample in a study of identical twins. TCRdb passed the 5' RACE reads through MiXCR, listing each CDR3 protein once. The sample shows 200,000 to 250,000 distinct CDR3 sequences, roughly an eighth of them seen only once. A further study also used this sample, focusing on yellow fever vaccine responses in identical twins.

Source material: memory (CD45RO+) T cells sorted from blood. These receptors were taken from a woman under 30 in good health.

This clonotype was found a few times. This chain joins TRBV19 and TRBJ1-5; maybe TRBD1 (5 bases). The CDR3 sequence is 13 residues long. CDR1 and CDR2 (germline): LNHDA, SQIVND (reference sequence). Trimming took off 3 bases at V and 4 bases at J, with 7 bases between the two ends. CDR3 protein: CASSMRGNQPQHF. The CDR3 coding sequence is TGTGCCAGTAGTATGAGGGGTAATCAGCCCCAGCATTTT.

The chain recombines TRBV4-1 with TRBJ2-7; D gene unclear. V dropped 1 base and J dropped 2 bases, with 15 bases sitting between them. CDR3 size: 16 residues. Germline lookup yields CDR1 MGHRA and CDR2 YSYEKL. Here the CDR3 reads CASSQASSAFPYEQYF. The CDR3 bases are TGCGCCAGCAGCCAAGCCTCCTCGGCCTTCCCCTACGAGCAGTACTTC.

The chain recombines TRBV9 with TRBJ2-7; 10 nucleotides match TRBD1. After removal of 3 bases from V and 5 bases from J, the junction contained 14 bases not matched to a gene. Germline V gene lookup returns CDR1 SGDLS and CDR2 YYNGEE. The CDR3 sequence is 17 residues long. The CDR3 sequence is CASSAYGGTGARNEQYF. The CDR3 bases are TGTGCCAGCAGCGCTTATGGGGGGACAGGGGCGAGGAACGAGCAGTACTTC.

At least ten counts were recorded for this clonotype. The chain carries TRBV2 and TRBJ1-4, with D unresolved. V lost 1 base and J lost 8, with 2 bases in between. The CDR3 contains 11 residues. CDR1 and CDR2 (germline): SNHLY, FYNNEI. The CDR3 here is CASSEDEKLFF. CDR3 bases: TGTGCCAGCAGTGAAGACGAAAAACTGTTTTTT.

This chain links TRBV24-1 with TRBJ2-3; the D is unclear. V was cut by 1 base and J by 2 bases, with 9 bases left in between. Germline CDR1 is KGHDR and CDR2 is SFDVKD. The CDR3 is made up of 15 amino acids. CDR3 nucleotides: TGTGCCACCAGTGATTTCAGAGACCTCACAGATACGCAGTATTTT. Encoded protein: CATSDFRDLTDTQYF.

This clonotype has at least ten counts. The chain is built from TRBV7-6 and TRBJ2-2; 9 nucleotides align to TRBD2. The CDR3 is 16 amino acids. The V gene end was trimmed by 2 bases and the J gene end by 4 bases; junction bases not matched to a gene: 5. Looked up from germline, CDR1 is SGHVS and CDR2 is FNYEAQ. The CDR3 DNA follows: TGTGCCAGCAGCTTAAATTTAGCGGGGGCCACCGGGGAGCTGTTTTTT. It is translated as CASSLNLAGATGELFF.

The V call is TRBV5-1, the J call TRBJ2-1; TRBD2 aligns across 8 bases. In germline, CDR1 is SGHRS, CDR2 YFSETQ. After removal of 1 base from V and 5 bases from J, the junction contained 17 bases not matched to a gene. The CDR3 has 19 amino acids. Here the CDR3 reads CASSLRPGLGVVHNNEQFF. The DNA of the CDR3 is TGCGCCAGCAGCTTGCGACCGGGACTAGGTGTGGTACACAACAATGAGCAGTTCTTC.

The rearrangement links TRBV20-1 to TRBJ1-6, with TRBD1 identical over 9 bases. V lost 1 base, J lost 10 bases, and 8 bases stayed unmatched. CDR3 length: 15 residues. Germline V gene lookup returns CDR1 DFQATT and CDR2 SNEGSKA (reference sequence). CDR3 region: CSARGSGTGKSPLHF. In DNA, the CDR3 is TGCAGTGCTAGAGGTTCCGGGACAGGGAAATCACCCCTCCACTTT.

The V call is TRBV6-6, the J call TRBJ2-7, with D perhaps matching TRBD1 (5 bases). The CDR3 is 12 residues long. V was cut by 2 bases and J by 4 bases, with 6 bases left in between. Germline lookup yields CDR1 MNHNY and CDR2 SVGAGI (reference sequence). CDR3 in DNA: TGTGCCAGCAGTTACAGGGGTTACGAGCAGTACTTC. As protein: CASSYRGYEQYF.

This sequence joins TRBV18 and TRBJ2-7; the D gene is possibly TRBD2 (6 bases). Trimming left V 2 bases short and J 5 bases short, with 16 bases between. This CDR3 spans 15 amino acids. Germline loops: CDR1 KGHSH, CDR2 LQKENI. The DNA for the CDR3 is TGTGCCAGCTCACCAAGCAGGGCGAGGAGGGACGAGCAGTACTTC. Encoded protein: CASSPSRARRDEQYF.

The rearrangement links TRBV7-9 to TRBJ2-7; D may correspond to TRBD1 or TRBD2 (6 bases each). V was shortened by 7 bases and J by 3 bases, with 22 bases between the two germline ends. CDR3 length: 16 residues. Germline V gene data show CDR1 as SEHNR and CDR2 as FQNEAQ (reference sequence). The CDR3 coding sequence is TGTGCCAGCACCCATTGGGGGGCAACTTCCGACTACGAGCAGTACTTC. Encoded protein: CASTHWGATSDYEQYF.

The CDR3 protein is CASRIRTGAYNEQFF. CDR3 DNA: TGTGCCAGCAGAATACGGACAGGCGCCTACAATGAGCAGTTCTTC. This sequence joins TRBV6-2 or TRBV6-3 and TRBJ2-1; 7 nucleotides align to TRBD1. Germline V gene lookup returns CDR1 MNHEY and CDR2 SVGEGT. After removal of 6 bases from V and 2 bases from J, the junction contained 7 bases not matched to a gene. CDR3 length equals 15 residues.

This clonotype has ten or more counts. This chain links TRBV15 with TRBJ2-5; either TRBD1 or TRBD2 may supply D (5 bases each). Germline loops: CDR1 LNHNV, CDR2 YYDKDF (reference sequence). Between the trimmed V and J ends, which lost 0 bases and 5 bases, there was a span of 7 bases. This CDR3 spans 13 amino acids. CDR3 DNA sequence: TGTGCCACCAGCAGAGAAGAGGGGGAGACCCAGTACTTC. Translation: CATSREEGETQYF.

This clonotype has at least ten counts. The gene calls are TRBV4-2 and TRBJ1-3, with D possibly being TRBD1 (5 bases). The CDR3 length is 15 residues. Trimming removed 1 base from V and 3 bases from J, with 10 bases in between. In germline, CDR1 is LGHNA, CDR2 YNFKEQ. The CDR3 DNA sequence: TGTGCCAGCAGCCAAGCGGTAGGGGATGGAAACACCATATATTTT. This translates into CASSQAVGDGNTIYF.

This clonotype showed up many times. This rearrangement joins TRBV5-1 to TRBJ2-2, with D possibly being TRBD1 (5 bases). Trimming removed 0 bases from V and 4 bases from J, with 7 bases in between. The CDR3 is 14 residues long. The germline gives CDR1 SGHRS, CDR2 YFSETQ. DNA for the CDR3: TGCGCCAGCAGCTTGGAACAGGCCACCGGGGAGCTGTTTTTT. It is translated as CASSLEQATGELFF.

This clonotype was observed many times. The chain uses TRBV28 and TRBJ1-2; D unresolved. This CDR3 spans 14 amino acids. Trimming took 6 bases from V and 4 from J, leaving 15 bases between them. The germline V gene has CDR1 MDHEN and CDR2 SYDVKM. The CDR3 loop reads CASSLQSVRYGYTF. CDR3 in DNA: TGTGCCAGCAGCCTCCAATCCGTTCGCTATGGCTACACCTTC.

This clonotype was counted a few times. The J gene is TRBJ2-7, the V gene TRBV7-2; maybe TRBD2 (5 bases). The V end was cut by 5 bases, the J end by 4 bases, with 12 bases between. The germline V gene encodes CDR1 SGHTA and CDR2 FQGNSA. The length of the CDR3 is 13 residues. The CDR3 region is CASSVSRGYEQYF. The DNA for the CDR3 is TGTGCCAGCAGCGTAAGTCGGGGTTACGAGCAGTACTTC.

The table lists this clonotype with a few counts. Written as DNA, the CDR3 is TGTGCCAGCAGCGACGGGACAGGTCTAGCCAAAAACATTCAGTACTTC. It codes for CASSDGTGLAKNIQYF. The V and J genes are TRBV6-1 and TRBJ2-4, with 8 bases fitting TRBD1. Per germline, CDR1 MNHNS and CDR2 SASEGT. V lost 6 bases to trimming and J lost 0 bases; unmatched junction nucleotides: 7. CDR3 size: 16 residues.

The V gene is TRBV7-8, the J gene TRBJ1-6, with TRBD1 as a possible D gene (6 bases). The CDR3 covers 15 residues. Germline assignment: CDR1 SGHVS and CDR2 FQNEAQ. The V gene lost 1 base and the J gene lost 7 bases, with 11 bases spanning the gap. CDR3 sequence (DNA): TGTGCCAGCAGCTTAGACAGGGTCCGGAATTCACCCCTCCACTTT. Translated: CASSLDRVRNSPLHF.

This clonotype was picked up a small number of times. This chain joins TRBV7-2 and TRBJ2-7, with unresolved D. Germline V gene lookup returns CDR1 SGHTA and CDR2 FQGNSA. V lost 9 bases and J 4 bases, leaving 16 bases between the germline ends. The CDR3 spans 13 residues. CDR3 nucleotide sequence: TGTGCCAGTGACTTCCCAGTTGATTACGAGCAGTACTTC. This translates into CASDFPVDYEQYF.

The table lists this clonotype with a few counts. This sequence joins TRBV28 and TRBJ1-4; D not certain. This CDR3 contains 16 residues. Germline V gene sequence: CDR1 MDHEN, CDR2 SYDVKM. The V end lost 1 base, the J end lost 0 bases, and 9 bases lay between the germline ends. The CDR3 DNA reads TGTGCCAGCAGTTTATCCCTGACAACAACTAATGAAAAACTGTTTTTT. Its protein is CASSLSLTTTNEKLFF.

In its sample, this clonotype was seen a few times. The chain has TRBV7-2 and TRBJ2-2, with a possible D match to TRBD1 (5 bases). This CDR3 spans 13 amino acids. The V end lost 4 bases, the J end lost 5 bases, and 8 bases lay between the germline ends. Germline CDR1 SGHTA, CDR2 FQGNSA. The CDR3 spells CASSWRQTGELFF. The CDR3 DNA reads TGTGCCAGCAGCTGGAGACAGACCGGGGAGCTGTTTTTT.

The chain combines TRBV7-3 with TRBJ2-1; 10 bases align to TRBD2. Germline V gives CDR1 SGHTA, CDR2 FQGTGA. The CDR3 runs 15 residues. Losses at the gene ends were 4 bases for V and 4 bases for J; bases not matched to a gene: 4. CDR3 in amino acids: CASSSGTSVYNEQFF. The CDR3 DNA is TGTGCCAGCAGCTCAGGGACTAGCGTTTACAATGAGCAGTTCTTC.

This clonotype was seen at least ten times. The chain carries TRBV15 and TRBJ2-4; 9 nucleotides align to TRBD1. The V gene's germline CDR1 is LNHNV and CDR2 YYDKDF (reference sequence). The CDR3 is 17 residues long. V gave up 5 bases and J gave up 1 base; unmatched junction bases: 9. The CDR3 region is CATSQGQGGLAKNIQYF. CDR3 nucleotides: TGTGCCACCAGCCAGGGACAGGGTGGTTTGGCCAAAAACATTCAGTACTTC. The full variable domain, its missing parts supplied by reference TRBV15 and TRBJ2-4, is DAMVIQNPRYQVTQFGKPVTLSCSQTLNHNVMYWYQQKSSQAPKLLFHYYDKDFNNEADTPDNFQSRRPNTSFCFLDIRSPGLGDTAMYLCATSQGQGGLAKNIQYFGAGTRLSVL.

The rearrangement links TRBV2 to TRBJ2-1, with 12 bases matching TRBD2. The V and J ends lost 4 bases and 7 bases, in that order; junction bases with no gene match: 5. The CDR3 extends over 15 amino acids. Germline V CDR1 and CDR2: SNHLY, FYNNEI. CDR3 region: CASSGTSGNGNEQFF. Written as DNA, the CDR3 is TGTGCCAGCAGTGGGACTAGCGGGAACGGGAATGAGCAGTTCTTC.

This clonotype was found a few times. This chain links TRBV21-1 with TRBJ1-4. TRBV21-1 is a pseudogene segment. The CDR3 is 14 residues long. The CDR3 coding sequence is TGTGCCAGCAGCAAAGGGCAGCTTAATGAAAAACTGTTTTTT. The encoded protein is CASSKGQLNEKLFF.